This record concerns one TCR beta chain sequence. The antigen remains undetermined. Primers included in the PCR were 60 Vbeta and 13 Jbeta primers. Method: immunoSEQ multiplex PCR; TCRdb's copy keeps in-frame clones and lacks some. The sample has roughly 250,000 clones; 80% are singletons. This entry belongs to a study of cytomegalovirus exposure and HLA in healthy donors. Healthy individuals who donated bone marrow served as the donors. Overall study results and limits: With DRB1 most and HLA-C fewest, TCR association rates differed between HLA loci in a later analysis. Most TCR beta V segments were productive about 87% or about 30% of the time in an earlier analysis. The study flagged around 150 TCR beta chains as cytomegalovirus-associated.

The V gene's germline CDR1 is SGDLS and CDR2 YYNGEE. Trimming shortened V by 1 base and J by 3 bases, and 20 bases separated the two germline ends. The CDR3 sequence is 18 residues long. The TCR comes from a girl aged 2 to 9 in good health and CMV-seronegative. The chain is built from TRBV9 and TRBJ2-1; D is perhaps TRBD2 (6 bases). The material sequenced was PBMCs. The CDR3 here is CASSVTRGVAPFYNEQFF. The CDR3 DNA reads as TGTGCCAGCAGCGTAACCCGCGGGGTCGCACCCTTCTACAATGAGCAGTTCTTC.